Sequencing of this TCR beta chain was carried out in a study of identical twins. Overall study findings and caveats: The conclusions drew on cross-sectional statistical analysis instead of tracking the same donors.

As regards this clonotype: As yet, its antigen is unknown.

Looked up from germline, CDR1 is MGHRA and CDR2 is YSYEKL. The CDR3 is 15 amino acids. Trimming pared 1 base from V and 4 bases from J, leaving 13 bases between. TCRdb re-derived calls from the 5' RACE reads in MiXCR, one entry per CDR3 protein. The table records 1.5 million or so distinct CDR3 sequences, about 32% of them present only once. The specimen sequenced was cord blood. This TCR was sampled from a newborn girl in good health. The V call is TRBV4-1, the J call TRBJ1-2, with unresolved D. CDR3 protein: CASSQGVRTSYGYTF. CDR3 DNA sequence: TGCGCCAGCAGCCAAGGAGTCAGAACGAGCTATGGCTACACCTTC.